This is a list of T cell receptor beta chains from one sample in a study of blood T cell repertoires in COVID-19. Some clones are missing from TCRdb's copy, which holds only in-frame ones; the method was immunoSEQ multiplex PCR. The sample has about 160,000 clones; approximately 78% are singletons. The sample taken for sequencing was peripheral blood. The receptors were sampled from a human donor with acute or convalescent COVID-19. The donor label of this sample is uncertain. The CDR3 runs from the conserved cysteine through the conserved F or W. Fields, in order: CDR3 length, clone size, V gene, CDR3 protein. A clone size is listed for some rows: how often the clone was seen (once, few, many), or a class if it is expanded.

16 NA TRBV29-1 CSAGLVAGGPPDTQYF
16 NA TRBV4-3 CASSQERSGGYNEQFF
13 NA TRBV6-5 CASSLSPADTQYF
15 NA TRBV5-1 CASSLDPARNTEAFF
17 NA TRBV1 CTSSQVMEGVSNQPQHF
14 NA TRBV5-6 CASSLDQGTDTQYF
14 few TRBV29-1 CSVLGTAVGEGYTF
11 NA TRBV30 CAWEAGHEQYF
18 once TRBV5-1 CASSPPASGGGNTGELFF
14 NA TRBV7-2 CASSPQVFNTEAFF
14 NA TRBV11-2 CASRAGGGNQPQHF
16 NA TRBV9 CASSVGVGTSTDTQYF
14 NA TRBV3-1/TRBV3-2 CASSSIDRESGYTF
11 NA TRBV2 CASKGTGELFF
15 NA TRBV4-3 CASSLDTRRYNEQFF
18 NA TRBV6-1 CASSVWDRGAYMNTEAFF
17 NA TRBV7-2 CASSLKLDSLAKNIQYF
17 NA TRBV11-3 CASSSQGLAGSRDEQFF
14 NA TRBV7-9 CASSFLSNTGELFF
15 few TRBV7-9 CASSSGQDLNTEAFF
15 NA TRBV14 CASSRQGQGNYGYTF
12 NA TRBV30 CASSRVRTEAFF